This note documents a single TCR beta chain sequence. Its specificity is not known. The protocol was immunoSEQ multiplex PCR, while the TCRdb copy is restricted to in-frame clones and leaves out a portion. Here the sample spans 100,000 or so clones, about nine tenths being singletons. This CDR3 has 19 amino acids. V gave up 0 bases and J gave up 2 bases; unmatched junction bases: 8. Per germline, CDR1 ENHRY and CDR2 SYGVKD. These data belong to a study of T cell responses to AZD1222 COVID-19 vaccine. General study findings and limits: The donors showed a predominance of white British ancestry and of females, with possible underestimation of clonal diversity. Repertoire samples came only from after the peak T cell response.

The rearrangement joins TRBV10-3 to TRBJ2-7; 15 bases agree with TRBD2. This TCR was sampled from an adult in good health. The material was peripheral blood, obtained on day 0 of AZD1222 vaccination. In DNA form, the CDR3 reads TGTGCCATCAGTGAGTCGCCTGGACTAGCGGGAGGGCGGACCTACGAGCAGTACTTC. Translating it yields CAISESPGLAGGRTYEQYF.